Below are 17 T cell receptor beta chains sequenced from a single sample in a study of human T cells and chemical hapten exposure (dated by TCRdb to the early 2020s). Libraries were prepared through RACE. Sequencing was performed on a NextSeq 500. Through fastp at Q25 and MiXCR, TCRdb rebuilt clones from the public reads, retaining in-frame beta chains. Duplicate CDR3 protein sequences are folded into a single record with the most common DNA and genes. This sample gives roughly 80,000 distinct CDR3 sequences in total; about 10% of them show up just once. The top ten hold 4% to 5% of the sample. The label giving this sample's time point can be read as: patch test 1, 2 weeks after DPC sensitization. The treatment or condition label, as the study defines it: therapeutic diphenylcyclopropenone sensitization with weekly scalp DPC. Sequenced here: whole blood, sampled in connection with sensitization to the hapten diphenylcyclopropenone (DPC). These receptors originate from a woman between 50 and 59 years old with alopecia areata. Some clones in this sample may be carry-over from other donors' samples.

J is TRBJ1-5 and V is TRBV4-1, with TRBD1 as a possible D gene (6 bases). Germline CDR1 MGHRA, CDR2 YSYEKL. Trimming stripped 4 bases from V and 7 bases from J, with 20 bases between. CDR3 length: 16 amino acids. CDR3 residues: CASSPGGGGREQPQHF. The CDR3 DNA follows: TGCGCCAGCAGCCCAGGAGGAGGGGGAAGAGAACAGCCCCAGCATTTT.

The rearrangement uses TRBV6-2 or TRBV6-3 and TRBJ2-7; no reliable D call. Trimming took off 7 bases at V and 3 bases at J, with 10 bases between the two ends. The CDR3 contains 12 residues. From germline, CDR1 is MNHEY and CDR2 SVGEGT. In DNA form, the CDR3 reads TGTGCCAGCACCAACTCCATCTACGAGCAGTACTTC. It is translated as CASTNSIYEQYF.

The sample holds many counts of this clonotype. The chain is built from TRBV20-1 and TRBJ2-7; tentative D call: TRBD2 (7 bases). This CDR3 has 13 residues. Per the germline V gene, CDR1 is DFQATT and CDR2 is SNEGSKA (reference sequence). V lost 6 bases and J 5 bases, leaving 17 bases between the germline ends. CDR3 DNA sequence: TGCAGTGCCGGTCCGGGGGGCGGCGACGAGCAGTACTTC. It codes for CSAGPGGGDEQYF.

This clonotype has a count of ten or more. V usage is TRBV7-9 and J usage is TRBJ1-5; D remains unclear. The V end lost 5 bases, the J end lost 2 bases, and 16 bases lay between the germline ends. Germline lookup yields CDR1 SEHNR and CDR2 FQNEAQ (reference sequence). This CDR3 has 16 amino acids. CDR3 protein: CASSTTDATRNQPQHF. DNA of the CDR3: TGTGCCAGCAGCACCACAGACGCCACACGCAATCAGCCCCAGCATTTT.

This clonotype was seen a few times. J is TRBJ2-2 and V is TRBV5-6, with D perhaps matching TRBD1 or TRBD2 (5 bases each). The CDR3 loop spans 14 amino acids. V was pared by 5 bases and J by 2 bases, with 10 bases between. Germline V CDR1 and CDR2: SGHDT, YYEEEE. CDR3 sequence reads: CASRRDPNTGELFF. The CDR3 nucleotides read TGTGCCAGCAGACGGGACCCTAACACCGGGGAGCTGTTTTTT.

The V call is TRBV2, the J call TRBJ2-1, with 7 nucleotides matching TRBD1. The germline V gene has CDR1 SNHLY and CDR2 FYNNEI. The V and J ends lost 6 bases and 2 bases, in that order; junction bases with no gene match: 7. There are 15 residues in the CDR3. CDR3 sequence reads: CASRQGGSPYNEQFF. CDR3 DNA sequence: TGTGCCAGCAGACAAGGGGGCAGTCCCTACAATGAGCAGTTCTTC.

This clonotype was seen more than once but under ten times. V gene TRBV30 combines with J gene TRBJ1-1, with D unresolved. The CDR3 contains 13 residues. CDR1 is GTSNPN and CDR2 is SVGIG in the germline V gene (reference sequence). Trimming stripped 7 bases from V and 0 bases from J, with 12 bases between. The CDR3 sequence: CASNKVLNTEAFF. The CDR3 nucleotides read TGTGCCTCAAACAAAGTGCTGAACACTGAAGCTTTCTTT.

This clonotype was observed a few times. This sequence joins TRBV5-4 and TRBJ1-5; possibly TRBD1 for D (5 bases). The germline V gene encodes CDR1 SGHNT and CDR2 YYREEE (reference sequence). With 2 bases removed from V and 4 bases from J, the gap between germline ends came to 7 bases. This CDR3 region has 13 residues. The CDR3 region has the DNA TGTGCCAGCAGCTTCGACAGTAATCAGCCCCAGCATTTT. Translation gives CASSFDSNQPQHF.

This clonotype showed up many times. The CDR3 DNA is TGTGCCATCAGTCCCGACTCGCGCTATGGCTACACCTTC. It translates to CAISPDSRYGYTF. This chain joins TRBV10-3 and TRBJ1-2; D is unclear. V lost 5 bases, J lost 4 bases, and 11 bases lay in between. The CDR3 is 13 residues long. Looked up from germline, CDR1 is ENHRY and CDR2 is SYGVKD.

This clonotype came up many times. CDR3 DNA sequence: TGTGCCAGCAGCCAAGGACTTCTGAGCTCTGGAAACACCATATATTTT. Amino acids: CASSQGLLSSGNTIYF. The chain recombines TRBV14 with TRBJ1-3; the D is unclear. Trimming removed 1 base at V and 0 bases at J, with 10 bases between. CDR3 size: 16 residues. Germline V gives CDR1 SGHDN, CDR2 FVKESK.

This clonotype was recorded at least ten times. CDR3 residues: CRGGKSDTYEQYF. The DNA for the CDR3 is TGCAGAGGCGGGAAGAGCGACACCTACGAGCAGTACTTC. V and J are TRBV20-1 and TRBJ2-7; possible D gene TRBD2, 6 bases. This CDR3 contains 13 residues. Germline lookup yields CDR1 DFQATT and CDR2 SNEGSKA (reference sequence).

In its sample, this clonotype was seen a few times. The chain links TRBV6-1 to TRBJ2-7; the D gene is possibly TRBD2 (6 bases). CDR3 length equals 15 residues. V was clipped by 3 bases and J by 0 bases, with 12 bases between them. Germline V gene data show CDR1 as MNHNS and CDR2 as SASEGT. CDR3 residues: CASSDETRISYEQYF. The CDR3 nucleotides are TGTGCCAGCAGTGACGAGACTAGAATCTCCTACGAGCAGTACTTC.

In its sample, this clonotype was seen many times. The chain employs TRBV28 and TRBJ2-7; no clear D. The V and J ends lost 5 bases and 9 bases respectively, with 14 bases between them. The CDR3 sequence is 12 residues long. Germline V gene lookup returns CDR1 MDHEN and CDR2 SYDVKM. CDR3 nucleotides: TGTGCCAGCAGTCCCCCCAGTCCGATGCAGTACTTC. Translation: CASSPPSPMQYF.

This clonotype was seen ten or more times. The CDR3 bases are TGCAGTGCTAGAGGTGGGGGACAGGCGGGTGGGCAGCCCCAGCATTTT. Translating gives CSARGGGQAGGQPQHF. The rearrangement uses TRBV20-1 and TRBJ1-5; 8 nucleotides match TRBD1. Germline CDR1 DFQATT, CDR2 SNEGSKA (reference sequence). The CDR3 length is 16 residues. V shed 1 base and J 7 bases; nucleotides not matched to a gene: 12.

The genes are TRBV14 and TRBJ2-7; D ambiguous. This CDR3 has 11 residues. Deletions cut 0 bases from V and 5 bases from J, with 2 bases between. The germline CDR1 and CDR2 sequences are SGHDN and FVKESK. Here the CDR3 reads CASSQDDEQYF. The CDR3 coding sequence is TGTGCCAGCAGCCAAGATGACGAGCAGTACTTC.

In this sample, this clonotype turned up many times. The rearrangement links TRBV5-1 to TRBJ2-3; TRBD1 matches at 7 bases. The CDR3 runs to 15 residues. From germline, CDR1 is SGHRS and CDR2 YFSETQ. Germline trimming cut 3 bases from V and 2 bases from J; bases unmatched to any gene: 6. The DNA for the CDR3 is TGCGCCAGCAGCTATCTACAGGGGTCCACAGATACGCAGTATTTT. Its protein product is CASSYLQGSTDTQYF.

This chain connects TRBV28 to TRBJ1-5, with D possibly matching TRBD1 (5 bases). The V end lost 3 bases, the J end lost 0 bases, and 12 bases lay between the germline ends. Germline-derived CDR1 and CDR2 are MDHEN and SYDVKM. The CDR3 is 16 residues long. As DNA, the CDR3 is TGTGCCAGCAGTTTGGGGGGAATACTTAGCAATCAGCCCCAGCATTTT. Encoded protein: CASSLGGILSNQPQHF.